This entry features one T cell receptor (gamma chain) sequence. Its cognate antigen is unknown. The template was reverse-transcribed extracted RNA. CDR3 amplicons came from multiplex PCR with pooled V-gene forward and constant-region reverse primers. TCRdb used CATT to re-call clones from the multiplex PCR reads. This table holds about 6,500 gamma-chain clones, roughly 40% found once. The record originates from a study of Vδ1+ human thymocytes. Study-level findings and limits: In the thymus, TRG and TRD repertoires looked highly polyclonal with Gaussian CDR3 lengths. Approximately 20% of thymic delta-chain sequences were Vdelta2, with few Vdelta3, unlike blood Vdelta1+ controls. The authors advised highly purified populations and single-cell validation.

Alphabeta T cells were depleted, then CD3+ Vdelta1+ Vdelta2- thymocytes were FACS-sorted. The germline CDR1 and CDR2 sequences are VINAFY and YDVSNSKD. This CDR3 spans 17 amino acids. V was clipped by 0 bases and J by 6 bases; unmatched bases: 17. The sample comprised Vdelta1+ gamma-delta thymocytes from the thymus. Stated subset: FACS-sorted CD3+ TCRalphabeta- TCRVdelta1+ TCRVdelta2- thymocytes. The TCR was taken from a boy in the first two years of life who had congenital heart surgery. The rearrangement links TRGV5 to TRGJ1 or TRGJ2. The J gene was missing in TCRdb and was found by matching the end of the DNA to germline. The chain's CDR3 is CATWDRLGLNRFYKKLF. In nucleotides, the CDR3 is TGTGCCACCTGGGACAGGCTCGGTTTAAATCGGTTTTATAAGAAACTCTTT.